These 26 T cell receptor beta chains were all obtained from the same sample, sequenced in a study of blood T cell repertoires in COVID-19 (dated by TCRdb to about 2020). Libraries came from the immunoSEQ multiplex PCR assay. TCRdb provides this immuneACCESS table in a form limited to in-frame rearrangements. Some clones are lacking; in checked studies, under half of them reflect an unresolved V gene, and why the rest are absent is not known. The sample contains 55,000 to 65,000 clones, 89% of them found a single time. Together, the top ten hold approximately 45% of the sample. The sequencing sample was made of peripheral blood. These receptor sequences come from an older woman with COVID-19, enrolled during active disease.

This clone was counted a single time. The chain has TRBV3-1 (or the pseudogene TRBV3-2) and TRBJ2-7; D call uncertain. CDR3 length: 15 residues. CDR1 is LGHDT and CDR2 is YNNKEL in the germline V gene (reference sequence). V lost 3 bases, J lost 1 base, and 13 bases lay in between. This CDR3 is CASSHSRLGSYEQYF. CDR3 nucleotide sequence: TGTGCCAGCAGCCACTCCAGGCTCGGTTCCTACGAGCAGTACTTC.

The chain links TRBV19 to TRBJ1-2, with D possibly being TRBD1 (6 bases). The germline gives CDR1 LNHDA, CDR2 SQIVND (reference sequence). V was clipped by 7 bases and J by 2 bases, with 14 bases between them. This CDR3 has 14 residues. CDR3 protein: CASTPRGRNYGYTF. For the CDR3, the DNA is TGTGCCAGTACCCCCAGGGGTCGAAACTATGGCTACACCTTC.

The chain uses TRBV7-9 and TRBJ1-1, with a tentative D call TRBD1 (5 bases). Trimming took 5 bases from V and 10 from J, leaving 17 bases between them. Germline-derived CDR1 and CDR2 are SEHNR and FQNEAQ (reference sequence). This CDR3 spans 13 amino acids. CDR3 nucleotides: TGTGCCAGCAGCCTGGACAAGAACTACGCAGCTTTCTTT. Amino acids: CASSLDKNYAAFF.

This clone appeared a few times. The J gene is TRBJ1-1, the V gene TRBV7-8; unclear D gene. CDR1 is SGHVS, CDR2 FQNEAQ, per germline. Trimming left V 5 bases short and J 0 bases short, with 13 bases between. The CDR3 is 15 amino acids. CDR3 sequence: CASSPGVGVNTEAFF. CDR3 DNA: TGTGCCAGCAGCCCGGGAGTGGGTGTGAACACTGAAGCTTTCTTT.

The V call is TRBV13, the J call TRBJ1-4, with TRBD1 matching 7 bases. The CDR3 consists of 14 residues. Germline V gene lookup returns CDR1 PRHDT and CDR2 FYEKMQ (reference sequence). The junction had 4 bases not matched to a gene; V was cut back by 2 bases and J by 7 bases. CDR3 nucleotide sequence: TGTGCCAGCAGCTTACGACAGGGCCGTGAAAAACTGTTTTTT. It specifies CASSLRQGREKLFF. Drawing the rest from reference TRBV13 and TRBJ1-4, the complete variable domain is AAGVIQSPRHLIKEKRETATLKCYPIPRHDTVYWYQQGPGQDPQFLISFYEKMQSDKGSIPDRFSAQQFSDYHSELNMSSLELGDSALYFCASSLRQGREKLFFGSGTQLSVL.

This rearrangement joins TRBV7-9 to TRBJ2-3, with a weak D call TRBD2 (5 bases). CDR3 size: 15 residues. Germline V gene lookup returns CDR1 SEHNR and CDR2 FQNEAQ (reference sequence). V was cut by 5 bases and J by 4 bases, with 16 bases left in between. The DNA of the CDR3 is TGTGCCAGCAGCAGTCTTGGACGGGGAGCAGATACGCAGTATTTT. It yields the protein CASSSLGRGADTQYF.

The V call is TRBV5-4, the J call TRBJ1-6; the D is unclear. Trimming removed 0 bases from V and 2 bases from J, with 6 bases in between. The CDR3 is 15 residues long. The germline V gene encodes CDR1 SGHNT and CDR2 YYREEE (reference sequence). CDR3 region: CASSLGQAYNSPLHF. CDR3 DNA sequence: TGTGCCAGCAGCTTGGGCCAGGCCTATAATTCACCCCTCCACTTT.

The chain links TRBV9 to TRBJ2-7; 9 nucleotides match TRBD1. This CDR3 is built from 15 residues. The germline V gene encodes CDR1 SGDLS and CDR2 YYNGEE. V lost 5 bases and J lost 4; bases outside the gene matches: 10. This chain's CDR3 is CASSLTGGSQYEQYF. In nucleotides, the CDR3 is TGTGCCAGCAGTCTTACAGGGGGCAGTCAATACGAGCAGTACTTC.

This clone is a singleton in its sample. V and J are TRBV16 and TRBJ1-2, with 8 bases that match TRBD1. CDR3 size: 13 residues. Germline V lookup: CDR1 KGHSY, CDR2 FQNENV. V shed 0 bases, J shed 7 bases, and the junction held 1 base outside the gene matches. CDR3 sequence reads: CASSQSDRAGYTF. The CDR3 bases are TGTGCCAGCAGCCAATCGGACAGGGCTGGCTACACCTTC.

The chain is built from TRBV11-3 and TRBJ1-3, with 7 positions matching TRBD1. The V segment lost 5 bases and the J segment 0 bases; nucleotides outside the gene matches: 13. Germline V gene data show CDR1 as SGHNT and CDR2 as YENEEA. The CDR3 extends over 18 amino acids. Here the CDR3 reads CASSVTGTAFNSGNTIYF. DNA of the CDR3: TGTGCCAGCAGCGTCACCGGGACAGCGTTCAACTCTGGAAACACCATATATTTT.

The gene calls are TRBV7-9 and TRBJ2-7, with D possibly matching TRBD2 (5 bases). CDR1 and CDR2 from the germline V gene are SEHNR and FQNEAQ (reference sequence). CDR3 length: 12 amino acids. V gave up 5 bases and J gave up 8 bases, with 13 bases separating them. CDR3 loop: CASSTDYRKQYF. The CDR3 nucleotides are TGTGCCAGCAGCACCGACTACCGCAAGCAGTACTTC.

The chain couples TRBV29-1 to TRBJ1-2, with D tentatively TRBD1 (5 bases). The germline CDR1 and CDR2 sequences are SQVTM and ANQGSEA. The CDR3 has 11 residues. V dropped 5 bases and J dropped 5 bases, with 9 bases sitting between them. The DNA of the CDR3 is TGCAGCGTTTTCCAGGGTTATGGCTACACCTTC. Its translation is CSVFQGYGYTF.

The rearrangement uses TRBV11-2 and TRBJ2-7; the D is unclear. The CDR3 is 11 residues long. Trimming removed 5 bases at V and 6 bases at J, with 8 bases between. In germline, CDR1 is SGHAT, CDR2 FQNNGV. The CDR3 here is CASSPAAEQYF. CDR3 nucleotide sequence: TGTGCCAGCAGCCCGGCGGCCGAGCAGTACTTC.

The rearrangement uses TRBV19 and TRBJ2-7, with 7 bases matching TRBD2. Germline V gives CDR1 LNHDA, CDR2 SQIVND (reference sequence). The CDR3 runs 14 residues. V lost 1 base, J lost 6 bases, and 6 bases stayed unmatched. The CDR3 bases are TGTGCCAGTAGTATAGGAGGGAGGGCTGGCGAGCAGTACTTC. This sequence encodes CASSIGGRAGEQYF. The full variable domain, in which reference TRBV19 and TRBJ2-7 provide the parts outside the CDR3, is DGGITQSPKYLFRKEGQNVTLSCEQNLNHDAMYWYRQDPGQGLRLIYYSQIVNDFQKGDIAEGYSVSREKKESFPLTVTSAQKNPTAFYLCASSIGGRAGEQYFGPGTRLTVT.

This clone has only a few counts. The J gene is TRBJ1-4, the V gene TRBV7-2; D is perhaps TRBD1 (5 bases). Trimming left V 5 bases short and J 6 bases short, with 22 bases between. The germline V gene has CDR1 SGHTA and CDR2 FQGNSA. The length of the CDR3 is 17 residues. The CDR3 DNA reads TGTGCCAGCAGCCCACCCGCCCGGAGGGGACGAGATGAAAAACTGTTTTTT. Its translation: CASSPPARRGRDEKLFF.

The chain links TRBV5-6 to TRBJ1-2, with 9 bases lining up with TRBD1. CDR1 and CDR2 from the germline V gene are SGHDT and YYEEEE. This CDR3 has 15 residues. Germline trimming cut 6 bases from V and 3 bases from J; bases unmatched to any gene: 9. The CDR3 is CASTPPGQGYYGYTF. The CDR3 coding sequence is TGTGCCAGCACCCCCCCGGGACAGGGTTACTATGGCTACACCTTC.

The V call is TRBV6-5, the J call TRBJ1-2; TRBD1 is a possible D gene (6 bases). Germline assignment: CDR1 MNHEY and CDR2 SVGAGI. This CDR3 is built from 15 residues. The ends were cut back, 4 bases at V and 4 bases at J, with 16 bases in the middle. For the CDR3, the DNA is TGTGCCAGCAGTTGGCTCAGGGGCGCGAGCTATGGCTACACCTTC. Protein sequence: CASSWLRGASYGYTF.

The chain recombines TRBV6-5 with TRBJ1-2; the D is unclear. This CDR3 contains 15 residues. Deletions cut 1 base from V and 0 bases from J, with 9 bases between. Germline CDR1 and CDR2: MNHEY and SVGAGI. CDR3 residues: CASSYWQDANYGYTF. As DNA, the CDR3 is TGTGCCAGCAGTTACTGGCAGGATGCTAACTATGGCTACACCTTC.

This rearrangement joins TRBV2 to TRBJ2-7, with D tentatively TRBD2 (6 bases). Germline V lookup: CDR1 SNHLY, CDR2 FYNNEI. V gave up 6 bases and J gave up 3 bases, with 9 bases separating them. This CDR3 contains 12 residues. DNA of the CDR3: TGTGCCAGCAGGGGGGGTGTCTACGAGCAGTACTTC. Translation gives CASRGGVYEQYF.

The chain employs TRBV7-9 and TRBJ2-7; tentatively, D is TRBD1 (6 bases). The length of the CDR3 is 13 residues. Trimming left V 6 bases short and J 7 bases short, with 16 bases between. The germline gives CDR1 SEHNR, CDR2 FQNEAQ (reference sequence). This CDR3 reads CASSSGVVVEQYF. For the CDR3, the DNA is TGTGCCAGCAGTTCAGGGGTTGTGGTGGAGCAGTACTTC.

V is TRBV5-1 and J is TRBJ2-1, with D possibly being TRBD2 (6 bases). The CDR3 covers 14 residues. Germline-derived CDR1 and CDR2 are SGHRS and YFSETQ. V lost 4 bases and J 3 bases, leaving 11 bases between the germline ends. The CDR3 DNA follows: TGCGCCAGCAGCCAAGGGCGGGGCTACAATGAGCAGTTCTTC. Its translation is CASSQGRGYNEQFF. Drawing the rest from reference TRBV5-1 and TRBJ2-1, the complete variable domain is KAGVTQTPRYLIKTRGQQVTLSCSPISGHRSVSWYQQTPGQGLQFLFEYFSETQRNKGNFPGRFSGRQFSNSRSEMNVSTLELGDSALYLCASSQGRGYNEQFFGPGTRLTVL.

This chain links TRBV4-1 with TRBJ2-1; 8 nucleotides align to TRBD1. The CDR3 contains 14 residues. V dropped 4 bases and J dropped 9; count of bases not matched to a gene: 8. Germline V CDR1 and CDR2: MGHRA, YSYEKL. The CDR3 DNA is TGCGCCAGCAGCCCTTCCGGGACAGGAGTTGAGCAGTTCTTC. The encoded protein is CASSPSGTGVEQFF.

This chain links TRBV6-5 with TRBJ1-4; D is possibly TRBD1 (6 bases). The V end lost 6 bases, the J end lost 8 bases, and 16 bases lay between the germline ends. The CDR3 contains 14 residues. CDR1 is MNHEY and CDR2 is SVGAGI in the germline V gene. The CDR3 DNA reads as TGTGCCAGCAGCCACAGGGACATTGCGGAAAAACTGTTTTTT. Its translation: CASSHRDIAEKLFF.

The chain joins TRBV7-9 to TRBJ2-7, with TRBD1 matching 7 bases. Germline-derived CDR1 and CDR2 are SEHNR and FQNEAQ (reference sequence). The V gene end was trimmed by 5 bases and the J gene end by 4 bases; junction bases not matched to a gene: 5. The CDR3 totals 13 residues. The CDR3 DNA reads as TGTGCCAGCAGCCCGAGGGACAGATACGAGCAGTACTTC. Translated: CASSPRDRYEQYF.

V gene TRBV5-1 combines with J gene TRBJ1-2, with TRBD1 identical over 7 bases. The CDR3 sequence is 13 residues long. Trimming at V came to 3 bases and at J to 4 bases, leaving 3 bases not matched to a gene. The germline gives CDR1 SGHRS, CDR2 YFSETQ. The CDR3 loop reads CASSSGTAYGYTF. The CDR3 nucleotides are TGCGCCAGCAGCTCCGGGACAGCCTATGGCTACACCTTC. The variable domain in full, with the rest retrieved from reference TRBV5-1 and TRBJ1-2, is KAGVTQTPRYLIKTRGQQVTLSCSPISGHRSVSWYQQTPGQGLQFLFEYFSETQRNKGNFPGRFSGRQFSNSRSEMNVSTLELGDSALYLCASSSGTAYGYTFGSGTRLTVV.

The V call is TRBV27, the J call TRBJ2-7, with 8 bases matching TRBD2. Germline values: CDR1 MNHEY, CDR2 SMNVEV (reference sequence). The CDR3 runs to 15 residues. J was trimmed by 2 bases and V by 6 bases; bases with no gene match: 9. CDR3 DNA: TGTGCCAGCAGCAACCTAGCGGGCAATGCCTACGAGCAGTACTTC. It specifies CASSNLAGNAYEQYF.